This T cell receptor beta chain originates from a study of T cell responses to AZD1222 COVID-19 vaccine. Both about-4-week and about-12-week second-dose recipients were combined. Comment on this clone: At one end, the junction sequence differs from germline, possibly due to a read error.

Some clones are missing from TCRdb's copy, which holds only in-frame ones; the method was immunoSEQ multiplex PCR. The data show approximately 110,000 clones, approximately 90% seen once. This CDR3 comprises 15 residues. Germline V lookup: CDR1 MDHEN, CDR2 SYDVKM. The chain is built from TRBV28 and TRBJ1-5; maybe TRBD1 (6 bases). The sequences come from peripheral blood, collected 28 days after the second AZD1222 dose. This sequence originates from an adult who received the AZD1222 COVID-19 vaccine. The CDR3 is CASSSAGGLRGVSNF. The CDR3 bases are TGTGCCAGCAGTTCCGCCGGGGGTTTGAGGGGGGTGTCGAATTTT.